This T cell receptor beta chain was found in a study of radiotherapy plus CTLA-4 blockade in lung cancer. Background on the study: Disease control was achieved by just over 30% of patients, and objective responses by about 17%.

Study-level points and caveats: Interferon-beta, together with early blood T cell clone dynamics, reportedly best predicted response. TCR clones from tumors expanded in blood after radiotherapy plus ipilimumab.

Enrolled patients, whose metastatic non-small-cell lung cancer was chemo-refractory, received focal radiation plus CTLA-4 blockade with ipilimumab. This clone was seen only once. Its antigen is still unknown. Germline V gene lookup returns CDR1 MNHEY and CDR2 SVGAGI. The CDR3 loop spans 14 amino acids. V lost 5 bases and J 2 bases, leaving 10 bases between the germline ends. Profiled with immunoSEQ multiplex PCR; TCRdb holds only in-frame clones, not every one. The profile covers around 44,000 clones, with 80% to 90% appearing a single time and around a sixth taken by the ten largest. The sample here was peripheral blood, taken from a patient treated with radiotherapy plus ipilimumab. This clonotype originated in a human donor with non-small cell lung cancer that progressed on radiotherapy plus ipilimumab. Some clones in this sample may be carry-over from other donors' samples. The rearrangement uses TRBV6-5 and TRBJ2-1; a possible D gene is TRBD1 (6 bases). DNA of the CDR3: TGTGCCAGCAGTAGAACAGGGCCCTACAATGAGCAGTTCTTC. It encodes CASSRTGPYNEQFF.